A single sample gave rise to the 24 T cell receptor beta chains below, sequenced in a study of blood T cell repertoires in COVID-19. Assay used: immunoSEQ multiplex PCR; TCRdb lists only in-frame clones, some missing. The sample holds 100,000 to 150,000 clones, 84% seen once. Sample: peripheral blood. The receptors derive from a man in his fifties or sixties with acute or convalescent COVID-19.

This sequence joins TRBV5-1 and TRBJ2-7; D may be TRBD1 (6 bases). The V end lost 3 bases, the J end lost 2 bases, and 12 bases lay between the germline ends. Germline lookup yields CDR1 SGHRS and CDR2 YFSETQ. CDR3 size: 14 residues. CDR3 sequence (DNA): TGCGCCAGCAGCTGGGCCCGGGACACCTACGAGCAGTACTTC. It specifies CASSWARDTYEQYF.

The V gene is TRBV28, the J gene TRBJ1-1, with D unclear. Between the trimmed V and J ends, which lost 5 bases and 4 bases, there was a span of 8 bases. Germline CDR1 is MDHEN and CDR2 is SYDVKM. The CDR3 loop spans 12 amino acids. In DNA form, the CDR3 reads TGTGCCAGCAGTCAGGTGTCCACTGAAGCTTTCTTT. Translating it yields CASSQVSTEAFF.

This chain joins TRBV5-1 and TRBJ1-4; D is undetermined. The CDR3 sequence is 15 residues long. V shed 0 bases and J shed 8 bases, with 14 bases lying between them. Germline-derived CDR1 and CDR2 are SGHRS and YFSETQ. The DNA for the CDR3 is TGCGCCAGCAGCTTGGCCGGGAGGGTTGACGAAAAACTGTTTTTT. Encoded protein: CASSLAGRVDEKLFF.

V and J are TRBV5-1 and TRBJ2-2, with D maybe TRBD2 (6 bases). Trimming removed 0 bases from V and 6 bases from J, with 12 bases in between. The CDR3 extends over 15 amino acids. CDR1 is SGHRS, CDR2 YFSETQ, per germline. CDR3: CASSLGGPGAGELFF. The CDR3 nucleotides are TGCGCCAGCAGCTTGGGGGGTCCGGGAGCCGGGGAGCTGTTTTTT.

The CDR3 DNA follows: TGTGCCAGCAGCCCAGGACATCTTAAGACCCAGTACTTC. This translates into CASSPGHLKTQYF. The chain carries TRBV7-8 and TRBJ2-5; D might be TRBD1 (5 bases). V was clipped by 5 bases and J by 6 bases, with 13 bases between them. The germline V gene encodes CDR1 SGHVS and CDR2 FQNEAQ. The CDR3 has 13 residues.

This chain connects TRBV29-1 to TRBJ2-1; 9 positions match TRBD1. V lost 6 bases, J lost 1 base, and 22 bases stayed unmatched. Germline-derived CDR1 and CDR2 are SQVTM and ANQGSEA. CDR3 size: 20 residues. The CDR3 DNA reads as TGCAGCGTCTCCGAACTGATCGGGACAGGGCCGCCTAGTTCCTACAATGAGCAGTTCTTC. Translated, it gives CSVSELIGTGPPSSYNEQFF.

This chain joins TRBV5-4 and TRBJ1-6; 10 bases align to TRBD1. This CDR3 region has 16 residues. Per the germline V gene, CDR1 is SGHNT and CDR2 is YYREEE (reference sequence). V gave up 2 bases and J gave up 6 bases; unmatched junction bases: 5. Written as DNA, the CDR3 is TGTGCCAGCAGCTTTTGGGACAGGGGCTTTAATTCACCCCTCCACTTT. Translating it yields CASSFWDRGFNSPLHF.

The rearrangement joins TRBV5-1 to TRBJ1-1; D is undetermined. Germline CDR1 reads SGHRS; CDR2 reads YFSETQ. This CDR3 region has 15 residues. Trimming took 2 bases from V and 3 from J, leaving 14 bases between them. CDR3 protein: CASSFHRVGDTEAFF. CDR3 bases: TGCGCCAGCAGCTTTCATCGCGTCGGGGACACTGAAGCTTTCTTT.

This chain uses TRBV29-1 with TRBJ2-7; 7 nucleotides align to TRBD1. Trimming at V came to 6 bases and at J to 6 bases, leaving 11 bases not matched to a gene. Per the germline V gene, CDR1 is SQVTM and CDR2 is ANQGSEA. The CDR3 spans 13 residues. CDR3 loop: CSVSPTGQAEQYF. DNA for the CDR3: TGCAGCGTGAGCCCAACCGGACAGGCCGAGCAGTACTTC.

This clone was observed a handful of times. The chain has TRBV6-5 and TRBJ2-5; the D gene is possibly TRBD2 (6 bases). Trimming shortened V by 6 bases and J by 4 bases, and 12 bases separated the two germline ends. This CDR3 is built from 13 residues. Germline values: CDR1 MNHEY, CDR2 SVGAGI. The CDR3 DNA reads as TGTGCCAGCAGACCTGGGACTGGAGAGACCCAGTACTTC. This codes for CASRPGTGETQYF.

Only a few counts were recorded for this clone. The chain combines TRBV2 with TRBJ1-4; 8 nucleotides match TRBD1. V trimming: 6 bases; J trimming: 6 bases; junction bases outside the gene matches: 6. The germline CDR1 and CDR2 sequences are SNHLY and FYNNEI. The length of the CDR3 is 14 residues. The CDR3 DNA sequence: TGTGCCAGCAGCCTTGACAGGGGTGATGAAAAACTGTTTTTT. Translating it yields CASSLDRGDEKLFF.

This rearrangement joins TRBV29-1 to TRBJ2-1, with TRBD2 identical over 12 bases. From germline, CDR1 is SQVTM and CDR2 ANQGSEA. Losses at the gene ends were 1 base for V and 5 bases for J; bases not matched to a gene: 0. The CDR3 covers 14 residues. The CDR3: CSVEGLAGDNEQFF. The CDR3 DNA follows: TGCAGCGTTGAAGGACTAGCGGGGGACAATGAGCAGTTCTTC.

V gene TRBV3-1 (or the pseudogene TRBV3-2) combines with J gene TRBJ2-7, with D perhaps TRBD1 (5 bases). Germline V gene sequence: CDR1 LGHDT, CDR2 YNNKEL (reference sequence). Trimming cost V 6 bases and J 2 bases, with 14 bases left between them. This CDR3 has 14 residues. The CDR3 coding sequence is TGTGCCAGCAGTCAGACCGAGACAGCCTACGAGCAGTACTTC. Its protein product is CASSQTETAYEQYF.

The chain couples TRBV18 to TRBJ1-5; D is uncertain. This CDR3 contains 15 residues. Trimming left V 2 bases short and J 10 bases short, with 18 bases between. The germline V gene has CDR1 KGHSH and CDR2 LQKENI. The CDR3 region is CASSPKEGPSSPQHF. In DNA form, the CDR3 reads TGTGCCAGCTCACCAAAGGAGGGCCCAAGCTCACCCCAGCATTTT.

The chain uses TRBV2 and TRBJ1-3; D call uncertain. The V gene's germline CDR1 is SNHLY and CDR2 FYNNEI. The ends were cut back, 8 bases at V and 2 bases at J, with 10 bases in the middle. CDR3 length: 13 residues. The CDR3: CASRTSPGNTIYF. DNA of the CDR3: TGTGCCAGCCGGACTTCCCCTGGAAACACCATATATTTT.

The V and J genes are TRBV27 and TRBJ1-2; D is ambiguous. Trimming shortened V by 7 bases and J by 2 bases, and 11 bases separated the two germline ends. The CDR3 runs to 13 residues. Germline V gives CDR1 MNHEY, CDR2 SMNVEV (reference sequence). CDR3 nucleotide sequence: TGTGCCAGCACCCCGGTCGGGAACTATGGCTACACCTTC. It yields the protein CASTPVGNYGYTF.

CDR3: CASKSPKRGGSEQYF. CDR3 nucleotide sequence: TGCGCCAGCAAGTCGCCCAAGCGGGGCGGGTCCGAGCAGTACTTC. This sequence joins TRBV10-1 and TRBJ2-7; 7 bases match TRBD2. This CDR3 is built from 15 residues. Germline V gene lookup returns CDR1 WNHNN and CDR2 SYGVQD (reference sequence). J gave up 6 bases and V 7 bases, and 15 bases lay outside the gene matches.

The table lists this clone with a count of one. The genes are TRBV5-1 and TRBJ2-5; weak D call: TRBD2 (6 bases). Germline CDR1 is SGHRS and CDR2 is YFSETQ. Trimming pared 0 bases from V and 5 bases from J, leaving 20 bases between. The CDR3 sequence is 17 residues long. CDR3 residues: CASSLVPGGPEGETQYF. The DNA of the CDR3 is TGCGCCAGCAGCTTGGTACCCGGGGGACCGGAAGGTGAGACCCAGTACTTC. The whole variable domain, remainder taken from reference TRBV5-1 and TRBJ2-5, is KAGVTQTPRYLIKTRGQQVTLSCSPISGHRSVSWYQQTPGQGLQFLFEYFSETQRNKGNFPGRFSGRQFSNSRSEMNVSTLELGDSALYLCASSLVPGGPEGETQYFGPGTRLLVL.

The chain links TRBV5-1 to TRBJ1-4; TRBD1 matches at 8 bases. CDR1 SGHRS and CDR2 YFSETQ come from the germline V gene. V trimming: 4 bases; J trimming: 6 bases; junction bases outside the gene matches: 5. This CDR3 spans 14 amino acids. The CDR3 loop is CASSLDRAHEKLFF. CDR3 sequence (DNA): TGCGCCAGCAGCCTGGACAGGGCCCATGAAAAACTGTTTTTT.

This clone appeared a single time. The chain links TRBV9 to TRBJ2-3, with D possibly TRBD2 on 6 matching bases. V was cut by 2 bases and J by 0 bases, with 13 bases left in between. CDR3 size: 16 residues. CDR1 and CDR2 from the germline V gene are SGDLS and YYNGEE. The DNA for the CDR3 is TGTGCCAGCAGCGTCCCGACTGGGACTAGCACAGATACGCAGTATTTT. This encodes CASSVPTGTSTDTQYF.

This sequence joins TRBV6-6 and TRBJ1-5, with 8 bases identical to TRBD1. Germline V gene lookup returns CDR1 MNHNY and CDR2 SVGAGI (reference sequence). With 5 bases clipped from V and 6 bases from J, the junction kept 15 bases outside the gene matches. CDR3 size: 17 residues. The CDR3 sequence is CASSQSSRTGMVQPQHF. CDR3 coding DNA: TGTGCCAGCAGTCAATCCTCAAGGACAGGGATGGTTCAGCCCCAGCATTTT.

This clone was recorded only once. The genes are TRBV5-1 and TRBJ2-7, with 8 nucleotides matching TRBD2. V was clipped by 4 bases and J by 1 base; unmatched bases: 4. CDR1 is SGHRS, CDR2 YFSETQ, per germline. This CDR3 has 14 amino acids. For the CDR3, the DNA is TGCGCCAGCAGCCGATCGGGAGGGTCCTACGAGCAGTACTTC. Translated, it gives CASSRSGGSYEQYF.

V and J are TRBV19 and TRBJ2-1, with TRBD2 matching over 9 bases. There are 15 residues in the CDR3. The V segment lost 5 bases and the J segment 4 bases; nucleotides outside the gene matches: 6. The germline gives CDR1 LNHDA, CDR2 SQIVND (reference sequence). In DNA, the CDR3 is TGTGCCAGTAGTTCAGCGGGAGGCCATTACAATGAGCAGTTCTTC. Translating it yields CASSSAGGHYNEQFF.

The rearrangement uses TRBV6-1 and TRBJ1-6; no definite D call. The V gene's germline CDR1 is MNHNS and CDR2 SASEGT. The V gene lost 2 bases and the J gene lost 6 bases, with 11 bases spanning the gap. This CDR3 is built from 15 residues. CDR3 sequence (DNA): TGTGCCAGCAGTGAACCCCTTACAACTAATTCACCCCTCCACTTT. Translating it yields CASSEPLTTNSPLHF.